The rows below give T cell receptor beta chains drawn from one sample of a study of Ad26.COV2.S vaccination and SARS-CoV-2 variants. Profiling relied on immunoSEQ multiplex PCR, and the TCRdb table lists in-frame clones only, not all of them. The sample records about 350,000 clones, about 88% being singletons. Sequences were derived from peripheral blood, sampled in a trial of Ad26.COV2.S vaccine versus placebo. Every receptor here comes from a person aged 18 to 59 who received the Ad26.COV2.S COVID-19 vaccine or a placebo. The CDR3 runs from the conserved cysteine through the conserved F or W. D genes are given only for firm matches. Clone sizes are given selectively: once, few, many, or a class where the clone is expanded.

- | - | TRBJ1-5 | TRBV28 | TGTGCCAGCAGTTCCAGCTCGGGGGGGAATCAGCCCCAGCATTTT | CASSSSSGGNQPQHF
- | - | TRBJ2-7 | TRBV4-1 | TGCGCCAGCAGCCATAGAGAGAGGGGCTACGAGCAGTACTTC | CASSHRERGYEQYF
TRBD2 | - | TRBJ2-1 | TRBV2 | TGTGCCAGCAGGAGGGAACTAGCGGGGGAGAATGAGCAGTTCTTC | CASRRELAGENEQFF
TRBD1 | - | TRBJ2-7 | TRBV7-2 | TGTGCCAGCAGCTTAGCGACAGGGGGTGGCGAGCAGTACTTC | CASSLATGGGEQYF
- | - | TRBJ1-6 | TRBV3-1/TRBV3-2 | TGTGCCAGCAGCCAAGGACCTGGCGGGAAATATAATTCACCCCTCCACTTT | CASSQGPGGKYNSPLHF
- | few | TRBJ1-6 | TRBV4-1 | TGCGCCAGCAGCCAAGATCTCCGGGGATCGGGGGGAGTGAATTCACCCCTCCACTTT | CASSQDLRGSGGVNSPLHF
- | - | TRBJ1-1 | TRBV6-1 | TGTGCCAGCAGTGAAGGGCGGGCCACTGAAGCTTTCTTT | CASSEGRATEAFF
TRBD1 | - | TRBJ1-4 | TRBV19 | TGTGCCAGTAGTCCCACCGGGACAGGGCGAAATGAAAAACTGTTTTTT | CASSPTGTGRNEKLFF
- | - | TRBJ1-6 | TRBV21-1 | TGTGCCAGCAGCTCCCGGGGGGGACACCACGGGCTTTGTTCACCCCTCCACTTT | CASSSRGGHHGLCSPLHF
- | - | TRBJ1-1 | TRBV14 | TGTGCCAGCAGCCCCATTGGGAACTCTGAAGCTTTCTTT | CASSPIGNSEAFF
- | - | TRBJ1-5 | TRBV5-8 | TGTGCCAGCAGCTTAGGTGATTATAGCAATCAGCCCCAGCATTTT | CASSLGDYSNQPQHF
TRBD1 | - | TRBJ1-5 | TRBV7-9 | TGTGCCAGCAGCTTAGGACAGGGTAGCAATCAGCCCCAGCATTTT | CASSLGQGSNQPQHF
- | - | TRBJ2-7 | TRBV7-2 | TGTGCCAGCAGCTTCACTGGGACATCCTACGAGCAGTACTTC | CASSFTGTSYEQYF
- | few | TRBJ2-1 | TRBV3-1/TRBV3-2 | TGTGCCAGCAGCCAAGGGGTAAAGGGTGAGCAGTTCTTC | CASSQGVKGEQFF
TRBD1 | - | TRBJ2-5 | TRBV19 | TGTGCCAGTAGCTCCTCAGGGGGCTTATGGGAGACCCAGTACTTC | CASSSSGGLWETQYF
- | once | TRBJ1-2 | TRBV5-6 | TGTGCCAGCAGCGTGCTGGGGTGGGGAGGCTACACCTTC | CASSVLGWGGYTF
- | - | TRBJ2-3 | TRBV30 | TGTGCCTGGAGTGTACCCACCGACTATAGGTATTTT | CAWSVPTDYRYF
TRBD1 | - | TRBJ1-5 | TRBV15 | TGTGCCACCAGCAGAGGTCAGACAGGGGGCTATAGGCCCCAGCATTTT | CATSRGQTGGYRPQHF
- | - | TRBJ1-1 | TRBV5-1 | TGCGCCAGCAGCCCAACGGGTGGCAGACTCACTGAAGCTTTCTTT | CASSPTGGRLTEAFF
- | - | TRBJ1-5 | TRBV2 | TGTGCCAGCAGTGAACTGGGGTTAGGTGGCAATCAGCCCCAGCATTTT | CASSELGLGGNQPQHF
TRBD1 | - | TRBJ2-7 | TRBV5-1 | TGCGCCAGCAGCTTCGGACAGGGGGCGGGCGAGCAGTACTTC | CASSFGQGAGEQYF
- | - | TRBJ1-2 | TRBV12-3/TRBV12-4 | TGTGCCAGCAGTTTGAAGGGATTGTATGGCTACACCTTC | CASSLKGLYGYTF
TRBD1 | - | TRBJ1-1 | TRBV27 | TGTGCCAGCAGTGCATGGACAGGGGGGAGGGGAACTGAAGCTTTCTTT | CASSAWTGGRGTEAFF
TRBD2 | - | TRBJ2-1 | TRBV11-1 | TGTGCCAGCAGCGCGGGACTAGCGGGAGTCGACCAGCAGTTCTTC | CASSAGLAGVDQQFF
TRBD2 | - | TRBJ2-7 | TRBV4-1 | TGCGCCAGCAGCCAAGAAACTAGCGGGAGGGCCTACGAGCAGTACTTC | CASSQETSGRAYEQYF
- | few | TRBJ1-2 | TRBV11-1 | TGTGCCAGCAGCTTAGCCCATTCCAGGGGATTGGACTATGGCTACACCTTC | CASSLAHSRGLDYGYTF
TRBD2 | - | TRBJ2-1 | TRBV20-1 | TGCAGTGCTAGTCCCAGCGGGATAAGTAATGAGCAGTTCTTC | CSASPSGISNEQFF
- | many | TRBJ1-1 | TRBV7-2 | TGTGCCAGCAGCTTGATGGAGGGTGGTAGGACTGAAGCTTTCTTT | CASSLMEGGRTEAFF
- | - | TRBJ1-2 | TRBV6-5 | TGTGCCAGCAGCCTGATGGGGGTGGACTATGGCTACACCTTC | CASSLMGVDYGYTF
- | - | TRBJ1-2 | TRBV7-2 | TGTGCCAGCAGCCGCAGGGAAAACCTCAACTATGGCTACACCTTC | CASSRRENLNYGYTF
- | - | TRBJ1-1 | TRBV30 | TGTGCCTCCCAGGGGACACGGAACACTGAAGCTTTCTTT | CASQGTRNTEAFF
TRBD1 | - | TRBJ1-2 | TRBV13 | TGTGCCAGCAGCCCCTACCGGGACAGGGTTCCTGGCTACACCTTC | CASSPYRDRVPGYTF
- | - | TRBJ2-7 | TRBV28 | TGTGCCAGCAGTGCCGTACCGCCCAGGACCTACGAGCAGTACTTC | CASSAVPPRTYEQYF
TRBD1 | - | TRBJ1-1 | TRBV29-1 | TGCAGCGTTAAAAAACAGGGGTACTTGAACACTGAAGCTTTCTTT | CSVKKQGYLNTEAFF
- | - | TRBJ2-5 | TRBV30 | TGTGCCTGGAGTGGTACTAGCAACCAAGAGACCCAGTACTTC | CAWSGTSNQETQYF
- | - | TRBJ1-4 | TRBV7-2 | TGTGCCAGCAGCTCACAGGGAGGGGAGAATGAAAAACTGTTTTTT | CASSSQGGENEKLFF
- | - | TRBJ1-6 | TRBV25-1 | TGTGCCAGCAAAGCTGGGTCCTATAATTCACCCCTCCACTTT | CASKAGSYNSPLHF